This T cell receptor (beta chain) came from a study of a mutant IDH1 vaccine in newly diagnosed glioma (dated by TCRdb to the early 2020s). Notes on the research overall: Patients were given eight vaccinations, in weeks 1, 3, 5, 7, 11, 15, 19 and 23, which matched visits V03 through V10. Vaccination started 4-6 weeks after radiotherapy alone, or was given together with temozolomide cycles in the groups whose treatment included chemotherapy. The approximately 30 treated patients were roughly 62% male and around 40% female, with a mean age of roughly 42 years. Prior to enrollment, patients had been given standard therapy consisting of radiotherapy alone, temozolomide alone, or radiochemotherapy with temozolomide, with the combination given to most patients. Peripheral blood was drawn at six visits: V03 (baseline), V05, V07, V10, V12 and V13. For exploratory analyses, around 26 treated patients had longitudinal TCRB deep sequencing done wherever samples were available.

Beyond this particular receptor, the publication reports: The authors noted that analyses of patient blood samples could not be reproduced because of sample limitations. Selection of PBMC samples for TCRB deep sequencing was based on availability. No apparent relationship was observed between pseudoprogression and alterations in the top peripheral T cell clonotypes detected by TCRB sequencing. Across multiple MHC alleles, vaccine-induced immune responses were seen in just over 90% of patients.

Spanning cysteine to phenylalanine, the CDR3 consists of 15 amino acids. Only CDR3 DNA remains: 45 bases, in frame from the first base. Germline trimming amounts to 0 bases on V and 10 bases on J, with 6 as the count of junction bases outside the gene matches. CDR1 SGHRS and CDR2 YFSETQ were looked up in the germline V gene. Turning to this clone: Its antigen specificity is not known. No quality values exist for individual bases; no much larger clone is one base distant.

The time point tag for this specimen amounts to: week 23, last vaccination. A 20-mer mutant IDH1 peptide at 300 micrograms in Montanide made up each vaccine dose, which was injected subcutaneously together with topical imiquimod. Donors had newly diagnosed WHO grade 3 or 4 IDH1-mutant astrocytomas with loss of nuclear ATRX. The samples were drawn from NOA16, a multicentre, single-arm, open-label phase I trial in Germany that tested a mutant IDH1 peptide vaccine in humans for the first time. Genomic DNA for TCRB sequencing was isolated from EDTA blood with the DNeasy Blood and Tissue Kit. The library was prepared using the immunoSEQ multiplex PCR assay. Following the manufacturer's protocol, the hsTCRB Kit was used to amplify rearranged TCR beta chain sequences. TCRB libraries were sequenced on an Illumina MiSeq. Turning to the authors' computational methods: The kit vendor's proprietary platform handled demultiplexing, trimming and gene mapping. In TCRdb, the immuneACCESS table is reduced to in-frame sequences with V and J assigned. These tables do not hold every clone; where another copy was compared, an unresolved V gene accounts for under half, and the others remain unexplained. The DNA gave D and trimming, while V, J and clone size come from that table. For this sample the table gives about 38,000 clones, of which roughly 76% were detected only once. Jointly, the top ten make up 5% to 6.5% of the sample.

This material consisted of PBMCs, taken from a glioma patient whose treatment included an IDH1 peptide vaccine. The sequence came from a man aged 35 to 55 with glioma. Recombination joined TRBV5-1 with TRBJ2-3; 12 nucleotides in the junction match TRBD2. The nucleotide sequence is given as TGCGCCAGCAGCTTGGGGTCTAGCGGGGGGGCCGCGCAGTATTTT. The resulting protein is CASSLGSSGGAAQYF.